This T cell receptor (beta chain) was obtained from a study of shared clonotypes between healthy human individuals. Study results and caveats: Memory subsets generally showed smaller estimated richness than naive subsets did.

Trimming took 0 bases from V and 3 from J, leaving 10 bases between them. The V gene's germline CDR1 is SGHKS and CDR2 YYEKEE (reference sequence). The CDR3 contains 14 residues. Concerning this clone: Antigen specificity is unknown.

Clones were sequenced by immunoSEQ multiplex PCR, and TCRdb holds only the in-frame ones, with some missing. The sample shows around 750,000 clones, approximately 74% of them seen only once. The sequencing input was memory CD4+ T cells sorted from blood. Subset indicated: CD45RA-negative fraction. The V gene is TRBV5-5, the J gene TRBJ2-7; D is ambiguous. The TCR sequence derives from a woman in her twenties or thirties in good health. Written as DNA, the CDR3 is TGTGCCAGCAGCTTGGCCCAGCAGAGCTACGAGCAGTACTTC. Translating it yields CASSLAQQSYEQYF.